This passage covers 22 T cell receptor beta chains from one sample sequenced in a study of cytomegalovirus exposure and HLA in healthy donors. The method was immunoSEQ multiplex PCR; TCRdb's version includes in-frame clones alone and lacks a portion of them. This sample has around 250,000 clones; around 90% occur once, and the top ten carry around 3.3%. The source material was PBMCs. These receptors all come from a woman aged 25 to 39 in good health and CMV-seronegative.

The chain couples TRBV11-1 to TRBJ2-3, with D hard to call. The CDR3 is 13 amino acids. Germline-derived CDR1 and CDR2 are SGHAT and FQDESV (reference sequence). V shed 1 base and J shed 4 bases, with 6 bases lying between them. The CDR3 protein is CASSLDSADTQYF. CDR3 DNA sequence: TGTGCCAGCAGCTTAGACTCAGCAGATACGCAGTATTTT. The whole variable domain, remainder taken from reference TRBV11-1 and TRBJ2-3, is EAEVAQSPRYKITEKSQAVAFWCDPISGHATLYWYRQILGQGPELLVQFQDESVVDDSQLPKDRFSAERLKGVDSTLKIQPAELGDSAMYLCASSLDSADTQYFGPGTRLTVL.

The rearrangement links TRBV9 to TRBJ2-1, with a tentative D call TRBD2 (6 bases). The CDR3 consists of 14 residues. Trimming pared 0 bases from V and 7 bases from J, leaving 11 bases between. Germline V gene lookup returns CDR1 SGDLS and CDR2 YYNGEE. CDR3 DNA: TGTGCCAGCAGCGTAGAATTAGCGGCGAATGAGCAGTTCTTC. This encodes CASSVELAANEQFF.

V and J are TRBV9 and TRBJ2-7; 9 bases line up with TRBD2. CDR1 is SGDLS, CDR2 YYNGEE, per germline. V lost 3 bases, J lost 6 bases, and 4 bases stayed unmatched. The CDR3 has 13 amino acids. CDR3 sequence (DNA): TGTGCCAGCAGCGCAGGACTAGCGTCCGAGCAGTACTTC. This gives the protein CASSAGLASEQYF.

This chain links TRBV15 with TRBJ1-1, with 7 bases fitting TRBD1. This CDR3 is built from 13 residues. V was pared by 4 bases and J by 6 bases, with 5 bases of the junction left unmatched. Germline values: CDR1 LNHNV, CDR2 YYDKDF (reference sequence). Written as DNA, the CDR3 is TGTGCCACCAGCATCAAACAGGGGTCTGAAGCTTTCTTT. Translating it yields CATSIKQGSEAFF.

This clone was found a few times. The chain is built from TRBV19 and TRBJ2-7; 11 nucleotides match TRBD2. The CDR3 runs to 17 residues. Germline loops: CDR1 LNHDA, CDR2 SQIVND (reference sequence). V gave up 10 bases and J gave up 0 bases; unmatched junction bases: 14. CDR3 sequence: CATIGTSGDRSSYEQYF. The CDR3 DNA reads TGTGCCACGATCGGGACTAGCGGAGACAGGAGCTCCTACGAGCAGTACTTC.

The CDR3, as DNA: TGTGCCAGCAGCTTGGCGGGAACGACTTCCACGAAGCAGTACTTC. Amino acid sequence: CASSLAGTTSTKQYF. The chain links TRBV5-6 to TRBJ2-7; tentative D call: TRBD2 (5 bases). Trimming cost V 0 bases and J 8 bases, with 18 bases left between them. This CDR3 is built from 15 residues. CDR1 and CDR2 (germline): SGHDT, YYEEEE.

CDR3 residues: CASSEDSSAYEQYF. DNA for the CDR3: TGTGCCAGCAGTGAGGACAGCTCAGCCTACGAGCAGTACTTC. The V call is TRBV2, the J call TRBJ2-7, with D perhaps matching TRBD1 (6 bases). The germline V and J ends were trimmed by 3 bases and 2 bases, with 11 bases remaining between them. The CDR3 extends over 14 amino acids. Germline V gene data show CDR1 as SNHLY and CDR2 as FYNNEI.

This clone was seen more than once but under ten times. The rearrangement joins TRBV6-5 to TRBJ2-7; unclear D gene. Germline CDR1 and CDR2: MNHEY and SVGAGI. V lost 10 bases to trimming and J lost 2 bases, with 15 bases between them. The CDR3 has 13 residues. In nucleotides, the CDR3 is TGTGCCACCCGGACGTCGGCCCCCTACGAGCAGTACTTC. This sequence encodes CATRTSAPYEQYF.

The DNA for the CDR3 is TGTGCCAGCAGGTCGGGCCCGAGGTACGAGCAGTACTTC. This codes for CASRSGPRYEQYF. This chain links TRBV28 with TRBJ2-7; D unresolved. V was trimmed by 6 bases and J by 4 bases, leaving 13 bases between them. CDR1 is MDHEN, CDR2 SYDVKM, per germline. This CDR3 is 13 amino acids long.

This chain links TRBV4-3 with TRBJ1-2; D gene ambiguous. V dropped 1 base and J dropped 4 bases, with 13 bases sitting between them. Germline CDR1 and CDR2: LGHNA and YSLEER. This CDR3 is built from 15 residues. CDR3 nucleotide sequence: TGCGCCAGCAGCCAAGTCTTAGGTGCACCCTATGGCTACACCTTC. Protein sequence: CASSQVLGAPYGYTF.

The V call is TRBV11-3, the J call TRBJ2-7; tentative D call: TRBD1 (6 bases). Trimming shortened V by 4 bases and J by 4 bases, and 8 bases separated the two germline ends. Germline V gene sequence: CDR1 SGHNT, CDR2 YENEEA. This CDR3 comprises 12 residues. The DNA for the CDR3 is TGTGCCAGCAGCTCACAGGGTTACGAGCAGTACTTC. Translated: CASSSQGYEQYF.

This rearrangement joins TRBV4-1 to TRBJ2-7; D perhaps matches TRBD2 (5 bases). The CDR3 loop spans 16 amino acids. Germline CDR1 reads MGHRA; CDR2 reads YSYEKL. Trimming took off 2 bases at V and 2 bases at J, with 16 bases between the two ends. CDR3 loop: CASSQPVSGATYEQYF. The CDR3, as DNA: TGCGCCAGCAGCCAACCCGTCAGCGGTGCCACCTACGAGCAGTACTTC.

This clone was counted a single time. The genes are TRBV20-1 and TRBJ2-1; D remains ambiguous. V was pared by 3 bases and J by 7 bases, with 7 bases between. From germline, CDR1 is DFQATT and CDR2 SNEGSKA (reference sequence). This CDR3 comprises 11 residues. DNA of the CDR3: TGCAGTGCTAGGCGTTCAAATGAGCAGTTCTTC. This sequence encodes CSARRSNEQFF.

The chain uses TRBV30 and TRBJ1-2; unclear D gene. Germline CDR1 reads GTSNPN; CDR2 reads SVGIG (reference sequence). The CDR3 has 13 residues. V lost 4 bases to trimming and J lost 6 bases, with 15 bases between them. In DNA form, the CDR3 reads TGTGCCTGGACCCCTCAAGAGGAGAATGGCTACACCTTC. This encodes CAWTPQEENGYTF.

J is TRBJ2-7 and V is TRBV29-1; D is uncertain. V lost 3 bases and J 3 bases, leaving 9 bases between the germline ends. The CDR3 totals 12 residues. Germline V gene sequence: CDR1 SQVTM, CDR2 ANQGSEA. DNA for the CDR3: TGCAGCGTTGAGGGCCCCAGCTACGAGCAGTACTTC. It is translated as CSVEGPSYEQYF.

The chain is built from TRBV5-4 and TRBJ2-2; D is possibly TRBD2 (6 bases). V was cut by 6 bases and J by 0 bases, with 15 bases left in between. Looked up from germline, CDR1 is SGHNT and CDR2 is YYREEE (reference sequence). The CDR3 spans 16 residues. The CDR3 sequence is CASNFGGLANTGELFF. CDR3 DNA: TGTGCCAGCAATTTCGGAGGGCTTGCGAACACCGGGGAGCTGTTTTTT.

CDR3 sequence: CASSEWGGENTEAFF. The CDR3 DNA is TGTGCCAGCAGCGAGTGGGGTGGGGAGAACACTGAAGCTTTCTTT. The chain employs TRBV9 and TRBJ1-1, with D unresolved. The germline V gene encodes CDR1 SGDLS and CDR2 YYNGEE. The germline V and J ends were trimmed by 3 bases and 1 base, with 13 bases remaining between them. The CDR3 length is 15 residues.

The chain employs TRBV6-6 and TRBJ2-7, with 7 positions matching TRBD1. V shed 5 bases and J 0 bases; nucleotides not matched to a gene: 4. Germline CDR1 and CDR2: MNHNY and SVGAGI (reference sequence). The CDR3 totals 14 residues. In DNA form, the CDR3 reads TGTGCCAGCAGTGACCGGACAGGCTCCTACGAGCAGTACTTC. Its protein product is CASSDRTGSYEQYF.

The chain recombines TRBV25-1 with TRBJ1-2, with TRBD1 matching over 7 bases. Germline-derived CDR1 and CDR2 are MGHDK and SYGVNS. The CDR3 runs to 14 residues. Trimming cost V 6 bases and J 7 bases; bases outside gene matches: 11. In DNA form, the CDR3 reads TGTGCCAGCAGCCAGGGGGGAGGATTGAGTGGCTACACCTTC. Protein sequence: CASSQGGGLSGYTF.

V usage is TRBV5-1 and J usage is TRBJ2-2, with D maybe TRBD1 (5 bases). The V gene lost 0 bases and the J gene lost 4 bases, with 10 bases spanning the gap. The CDR3 totals 15 residues. The V gene's germline CDR1 is SGHRS and CDR2 YFSETQ. CDR3 in DNA: TGCGCCAGCAGCTTGGGCAGGGTTCTCACCGGGGAGCTGTTTTTT. This gives the protein CASSLGRVLTGELFF.

The rearrangement joins TRBV7-2 to TRBJ2-5, with D unresolved. Germline CDR1 is SGHTA and CDR2 is FQGNSA. This CDR3 region has 15 residues. The V end was cut by 2 bases, the J end by 5 bases, with 15 bases between. CDR3 loop: CASSLTGPAAETQYF. CDR3 nucleotides: TGTGCCAGCAGCTTAACCGGCCCGGCCGCGGAGACCCAGTACTTC.

This clone appeared once. CDR3 DNA: TGTGCCAGCAGCTTCCGGGGCCCAGAGTGGTACGAGCAGTACTTC. The encoded protein is CASSFRGPEWYEQYF. The chain combines TRBV5-6 with TRBJ2-7; D is possibly TRBD1 or TRBD2 (5 bases each). V lost 2 bases, J lost 4 bases, and 16 bases lay in between. Germline V gene data show CDR1 as SGHDT and CDR2 as YYEEEE. This CDR3 contains 15 residues.